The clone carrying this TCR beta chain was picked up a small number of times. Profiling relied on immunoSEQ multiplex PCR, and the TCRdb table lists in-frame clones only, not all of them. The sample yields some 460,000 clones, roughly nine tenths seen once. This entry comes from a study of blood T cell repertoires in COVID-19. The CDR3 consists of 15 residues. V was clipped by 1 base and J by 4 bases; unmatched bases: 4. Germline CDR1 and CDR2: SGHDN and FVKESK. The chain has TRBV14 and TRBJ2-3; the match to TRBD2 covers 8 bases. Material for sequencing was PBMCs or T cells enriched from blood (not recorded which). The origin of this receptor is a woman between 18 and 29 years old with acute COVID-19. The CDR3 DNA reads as TGTGCCAGCAGCCAAGGAGGACTAGCCTCAGATACGCAGTATTTT. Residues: CASSQGGLASDTQYF.